This T cell receptor (beta chain) was captured in a study of metastatic and nonmetastatic thyroid tumors. TCRdb reprocessed the PCR reads via MiXCR. Of some 8,000 clones listed, 25% to 40% are singletons. Germline CDR1 reads MNHEY; CDR2 reads SMNVEV (reference sequence). This CDR3 region has 18 residues. V was clipped by 1 base and J by 1 base; unmatched bases: 9. The entire patient cohort was treatment-naive prior to thyroid surgery. Material: tumor tissue. The chain recombines TRBV27 with TRBJ2-2, with TRBD1 identical over 7 bases. The sequence derives from a female donor with papillary thyroid cancer or a benign thyroid nodule (not recorded which). Some clones in this sample may be carry-over from other donors' samples. CDR3 in amino acids: CASSLFPLTGRNTGELFF. DNA of the CDR3: TGTGCCAGCAGTTTATTCCCGTTGACAGGGCGGAACACCGGGGAGCTGTTTTTT.